This T cell receptor (beta chain) comes out of a study of shared clonotypes between healthy human individuals. The naive CD8 fraction comprised CD45RO-negative cells positively selected for CCR7 and excluded terminally differentiated effector memory CD45RA+ cells. Clones were sequenced by immunoSEQ multiplex PCR, and TCRdb holds only the in-frame ones, with some missing. This sample carries about 1,900,000 clones, about 95% of them seen once, and the ten largest clones take under 1.5%. Sequencing was performed on naive CD8+ T cells sorted from blood. This sequence originates from a man aged 18 to 30 in good health.

CDR3 loop: CASSEGTGTYNEQFF. CDR3 nucleotide sequence: TGCGCCAGCAGTGAAGGGACAGGGACCTACAATGAGCAGTTCTTC. This chain links TRBV10-1 with TRBJ2-1, with TRBD1 matching over 9 bases. Trimming took 3 bases from V and 2 from J; bases not matched to a gene: 2. Germline V gives CDR1 WNHNN, CDR2 SYGVQD (reference sequence). This CDR3 has 15 amino acids.